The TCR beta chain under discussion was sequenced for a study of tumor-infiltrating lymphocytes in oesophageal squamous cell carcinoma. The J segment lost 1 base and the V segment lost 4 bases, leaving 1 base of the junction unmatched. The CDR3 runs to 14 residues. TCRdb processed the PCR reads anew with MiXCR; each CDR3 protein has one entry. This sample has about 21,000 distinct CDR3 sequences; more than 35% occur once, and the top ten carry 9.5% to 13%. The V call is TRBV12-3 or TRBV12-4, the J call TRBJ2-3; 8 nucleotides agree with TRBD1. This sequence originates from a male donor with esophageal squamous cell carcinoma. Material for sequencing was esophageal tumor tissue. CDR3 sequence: CASSSTGGTDTQYF. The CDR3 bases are TGTGCCAGCAGTTCGACAGGGGGCACAGATACGCAGTATTTT.